These 26 T cell receptor beta chains came from one sample sequenced in a study of CD8+ T cells in alopecia areata. The sequencing template was cDNA reverse transcribed from extracted RNA. Here immunoSEQ multiplex PCR was the method, and the copy in TCRdb shows in-frame clones only, minus some. The sample yields tens of thousands of clones, about three fifths seen once. Sequences were derived from CD8+ T cells sorted from blood, sampled at week 0. The receptor source for this set is a human donor with alopecia areata.

The chain joins TRBV9 to TRBJ2-5; TRBD2 matches at 8 bases. V shed 3 bases and J 5 bases; nucleotides not matched to a gene: 9. The CDR3 covers 15 residues. Germline-derived CDR1 and CDR2 are SGDLS and YYNGEE. CDR3 in DNA: TGTGCCAGCAGCGAAGGACTAGCAGGATTGGAGACCCAGTACTTC. Residues: CASSEGLAGLETQYF.

V usage is TRBV5-1 and J usage is TRBJ2-7; D not certain. The CDR3 length is 11 residues. The V gene's germline CDR1 is SGHRS and CDR2 YFSETQ. V was pared by 7 bases and J by 0 bases, with 5 bases between. This CDR3 reads CASVNSYEQYF. The CDR3 bases are TGCGCCAGCGTGAACTCCTACGAGCAGTACTTC.

The rearrangement uses TRBV7-9 and TRBJ2-1; possibly TRBD2 for D (6 bases). Per the germline V gene, CDR1 is SEHNR and CDR2 is FQNEAQ (reference sequence). V was shortened by 5 bases and J by 7 bases, with 9 bases between the two germline ends. This CDR3 comprises 12 residues. CDR3 loop: CASSAGGNEQFF. In DNA, the CDR3 is TGTGCCAGCAGCGCCGGGGGTAATGAGCAGTTCTTC. The full variable domain, with the rest looked up from reference TRBV7-9 and TRBJ2-1, is DTGVSQNPRHKITKRGQNVTFRCDPISEHNRLYWYRQTLGQGPEFLTYFQNEAQLEKSRLLSDRFSAERPKGSFSTLEIQRTEQGDSAMYLCASSAGGNEQFFGPGTRLTVL.

The rearrangement links TRBV13 to TRBJ1-2; D might be TRBD1 (5 bases). Trimming left V 6 bases short and J 3 bases short, with 11 bases between. CDR1 is PRHDT, CDR2 FYEKMQ, per germline (reference sequence). CDR3 size: 13 residues. The CDR3 region has the DNA TGTGCCAGCAGGGGAGGGGAAGACTATGGCTACACCTTC. Protein product: CASRGGEDYGYTF.

This clone was seen more than once but under ten times. The chain uses TRBV29-1 and TRBJ2-3; D is undetermined. The ends were cut back, 3 bases at V and 1 base at J, with 11 bases in the middle. Germline V CDR1 and CDR2: SQVTM, ANQGSEA. The CDR3 is 14 amino acids. Here the CDR3 DNA reads TGCAGCGTTGATTTAGCTCGGGGCACAGATACGCAGTATTTT. It specifies CSVDLARGTDTQYF.

The gene calls are TRBV5-1 and TRBJ1-1; D might be TRBD1 (5 bases). The CDR3 spans 16 residues. The germline CDR1 and CDR2 sequences are SGHRS and YFSETQ. Trimming pared 4 bases from V and 3 bases from J, leaving 19 bases between. As DNA, the CDR3 is TGCGCCAGCAGCCTACTACCCGGGACGGAGTACACTGAAGCTTTCTTT. Translating gives CASSLLPGTEYTEAFF.

The chain links TRBV29-1 to TRBJ2-5, with 8 bases that match TRBD2. This CDR3 contains 13 residues. Germline CDR1 and CDR2: SQVTM and ANQGSEA. CDR3 sequence reads: CSSERERGETQYF. CDR3 nucleotides: TGCAGTTCGGAGCGGGAGAGAGGAGAGACCCAGTACTTC.

The chain carries TRBV5-1 and TRBJ1-6, with 8 bases matching TRBD1. Germline CDR1 reads SGHRS; CDR2 reads YFSETQ. Trimming at V came to 3 bases and at J to 9 bases, leaving 8 bases not matched to a gene. The CDR3 contains 15 residues. The CDR3 DNA reads as TGCGCCAGCAGCTCTCAGGGGGCGCTGGGTTCACCCCTCCACTTT. It yields the protein CASSSQGALGSPLHF.

This clone was seen only a few times. The chain uses TRBV29-1 and TRBJ2-5, with 8 bases identical to TRBD1. The J call may be mistaken, given a closer DNA end match to TRBJ2-7. This CDR3 is 12 amino acids long. The germline gives CDR1 SQVTM, CDR2 ANQGSEA. The CDR3 DNA reads as TGCAGCGTTGGGACAGGGCTTGACGAGCAGTACTTC. It yields the protein CSVGTGLDEQYF.

This chain links TRBV5-1 with TRBJ2-5, with D unclear. The germline CDR1 and CDR2 sequences are SGHRS and YFSETQ. Trimming took 0 bases from V and 1 from J, leaving 7 bases between them. This CDR3 contains 14 residues. As DNA, the CDR3 is TGCGCCAGCAGCTTGGCCAGGTCCCAAGAGACCCAGTACTTC. Amino acid sequence: CASSLARSQETQYF.

In its sample, this clone was seen a few times. The chain combines TRBV23-1 with TRBJ1-2; no reliable D call. TRBV23-1 is filed as an ORF, its function uncertain. Deletions cut 4 bases from V and 7 bases from J, with 10 bases between. This CDR3 is 12 amino acids long. This chain's CDR3 is CASSRQVCGYTF. The CDR3 DNA follows: TGCGCCAGCAGTCGGCAGGTCTGTGGCTACACCTTC.

This clone was counted between two and nine times. The J gene is TRBJ2-1, the V gene TRBV7-2; TRBD2 aligns across 9 bases. The V segment lost 1 base and the J segment 7 bases; nucleotides outside the gene matches: 11. Germline-derived CDR1 and CDR2 are SGHTA and FQGNSA. This CDR3 spans 17 amino acids. CDR3 protein: CASSLVGGTSSSNEQFF. The CDR3 DNA is TGTGCCAGCAGCTTAGTGGGAGGGACTAGCTCTTCTAATGAGCAGTTCTTC.

The chain links TRBV15 to TRBJ1-6; the D gene is possibly TRBD1 (6 bases). Trimming took off 5 bases at V and 10 bases at J, with 15 bases between the two ends. The CDR3 has 14 amino acids. Germline V gene data show CDR1 as LNHNV and CDR2 as YYDKDF (reference sequence). The CDR3 bases are TGTGCCACCAGCGGGGGCATGACTGGATCACCCCTCCACTTT. Protein: CATSGGMTGSPLHF.

In this sample, this clone turned up a few times. The V call is TRBV19, the J call TRBJ2-1; 9 bases are a match to TRBD2. The CDR3 has 15 amino acids. Germline V gives CDR1 LNHDA, CDR2 SQIVND (reference sequence). V gave up 3 bases and J gave up 4 bases; unmatched junction bases: 4. The CDR3 coding sequence is TGTGCCAGTAGTATGGAGACTAGCGGTTACAATGAGCAGTTCTTC. Amino acid sequence: CASSMETSGYNEQFF.

The chain links TRBV29-1 to TRBJ2-7, with 7 positions matching TRBD2. Germline assignment: CDR1 SQVTM and CDR2 ANQGSEA. The CDR3 extends over 16 amino acids. J was trimmed by 0 bases and V by 0 bases; bases with no gene match: 8. The CDR3 coding sequence is TGCAGCGTTGAAGATCTCGGGGAGGGGCGCTCCTACGAGCAGTACTTC. Translated, it gives CSVEDLGEGRSYEQYF.

The gene calls are TRBV28 and TRBJ2-1; the match to TRBD2 covers 16 bases. Germline V gives CDR1 MDHEN, CDR2 SYDVKM. This CDR3 is 20 amino acids long. V shed 6 bases, J shed 8 bases, and the junction held 19 bases outside the gene matches. The CDR3 spells CASRGPGTSGRERPRDEQFF. The DNA of the CDR3 is TGTGCCAGCAGGGGACCCGGGACTAGCGGGAGGGAACGCCCTCGGGATGAGCAGTTCTTC.

A remark on this clone: One end of the junction varies from germline; a read error may be responsible. The CDR3 region has the DNA TGCAGAGTTGAACCGGGGGCGGGCGGGGAGCTGTTTTTT. Encoded protein: CRVEPGAGGELFF. The chain links TRBV29-1 to TRBJ2-2, with D perhaps TRBD1 or TRBD2 (6 bases each). The germline gives CDR1 SQVTM, CDR2 ANQGSEA. The CDR3 is made up of 13 amino acids.

This clone occurred a few times. The chain couples TRBV5-4 to TRBJ2-1; TRBD2 agrees at 10 bases. The CDR3 totals 15 residues. Germline V lookup: CDR1 SGHNT, CDR2 YYREEE (reference sequence). V lost 2 bases and J lost 4; bases outside the gene matches: 3. The CDR3: CASSLTLAGYNEQFF. The CDR3, as DNA: TGTGCCAGCAGCTTAACACTAGCGGGATACAATGAGCAGTTCTTC. The full variable domain, in which reference TRBV5-4 and TRBJ2-1 provide the parts outside the CDR3, is ETGVTQSPTHLIKTRGQQVTLRCSSQSGHNTVSWYQQALGQGPQFIFQYYREEENGRGNFPPRFSGLQFPNYSSELNVNALELDDSALYLCASSLTLAGYNEQFFGPGTRLTVL.

This clone was counted a few times. V and J are TRBV6-4 and TRBJ2-7; TRBD1 aligns across 11 bases. Germline CDR1 and CDR2: MRHNA and SNTAGT. The ends lost 3 bases at V and 3 bases at J; junction bases unmatched: 1. The length of the CDR3 is 14 residues. The CDR3 coding sequence is TGTGCCAGCAGTGAGGGGACAGGGGGCTACGAGCAGTACTTC. Encoded protein: CASSEGTGGYEQYF.

This clone has more than one count but fewer than ten. The chain joins TRBV30 to TRBJ1-1; tentatively, D is TRBD1 (5 bases). Trimming pared 4 bases from V and 6 bases from J, leaving 9 bases between. The length of the CDR3 is 11 residues. The V gene's germline CDR1 is GTSNPN and CDR2 SVGIG (reference sequence). CDR3 DNA sequence: TGTGCCTGGATCGGGGGGGCTGAAGCTTTCTTT. Amino acids: CAWIGGAEAFF.

The chain joins TRBV5-1 to TRBJ1-1; weak D call: TRBD1 (5 bases). This CDR3 contains 12 residues. Looked up from germline, CDR1 is SGHRS and CDR2 is YFSETQ. Deletions cut 2 bases from V and 8 bases from J, with 10 bases between. CDR3 in DNA: TGCGCCAGCAGCTTAATAGGGGTGGAAGCTTTCTTT. Amino acid sequence: CASSLIGVEAFF.

The chain combines TRBV29-1 with TRBJ2-2; D is unresolved. Germline V gene lookup returns CDR1 SQVTM and CDR2 ANQGSEA. The CDR3 runs to 13 residues. The V end lost 5 bases, the J end lost 3 bases, and 10 bases lay between the germline ends. CDR3 loop: CSVLPADTGELFF. The CDR3 bases are TGCAGCGTTCTTCCGGCGGACACCGGGGAGCTGTTTTTT.

This clone was observed a few times. The CDR3 bases are TGCAGCGTCACTAGCGGGAGCTCCTACGAGCAGTACTTC. Amino acids: CSVTSGSSYEQYF. V is TRBV29-1 and J is TRBJ2-7; TRBD2 aligns across 11 bases. Germline V gene data show CDR1 as SQVTM and CDR2 as ANQGSEA. With 6 bases clipped from V and 0 bases from J, the junction kept 1 base outside the gene matches. The CDR3 contains 13 residues.

The chain couples TRBV4-3 to TRBJ2-7, with D perhaps TRBD1 (6 bases). Trimming took off 1 base at V and 4 bases at J, with 14 bases between the two ends. Germline V gene data show CDR1 as LGHNA and CDR2 as YSLEER. The CDR3 length is 15 residues. The CDR3 is CASSQVPGERYEQYF. CDR3 sequence (DNA): TGCGCCAGCAGCCAAGTCCCAGGGGAGAGGTACGAGCAGTACTTC.

This chain connects TRBV4-1 to TRBJ1-5, with 7 nucleotides matching TRBD1. This CDR3 comprises 17 residues. Germline loops: CDR1 MGHRA, CDR2 YSYEKL. J was trimmed by 2 bases and V by 0 bases; bases with no gene match: 7. The CDR3 here is CASSQEGVTGGNQPQHF. The CDR3 DNA reads TGCGCCAGCAGCCAAGAGGGGGTTACAGGGGGCAATCAGCCCCAGCATTTT.

This clone was observed once. The CDR3 sequence: CAWSVTSDEQFF. For the CDR3, the DNA is TGTGCCTGGAGTGTAACTAGCGATGAGCAGTTCTTC. This chain joins TRBV30 and TRBJ2-1; 7 nucleotides line up with TRBD2. The trim removed 0 bases at V and 8 bases at J, leaving 1 base unmatched. There are 12 residues in the CDR3. Germline CDR1 reads GTSNPN; CDR2 reads SVGIG (reference sequence).